This T cell receptor (beta chain) was sequenced during a study of blood T cell repertoires in COVID-19. About the research overall: PBMCs, B-cell-depleted T cells, or T cells were the source of the cDNA or gDNA that made up the material.

From germline, CDR1 is SGHRS and CDR2 YFSETQ. V shed 4 bases, J shed 8 bases, and the junction held 13 bases outside the gene matches. The CDR3 totals 15 residues. Profiled with immunoSEQ multiplex PCR; TCRdb holds only in-frame clones, not every one. The sample shows roughly 180,000 clones, about four fifths of them seen only once. Participant-given clinical history determined each cohort assignment. This receptor was taken from a man aged 55 to 70 who had recovered from COVID-19. The sample consisted of PBMCs or T cells enriched from blood (not recorded which). V usage is TRBV5-1 and J usage is TRBJ1-2; TRBD1 aligns across 8 bases. CDR3 amino acids: CASSPEAGGAGGYTF. CDR3 DNA: TGCGCCAGCAGCCCGGAGGCAGGGGGCGCGGGGGGCTACACCTTC.